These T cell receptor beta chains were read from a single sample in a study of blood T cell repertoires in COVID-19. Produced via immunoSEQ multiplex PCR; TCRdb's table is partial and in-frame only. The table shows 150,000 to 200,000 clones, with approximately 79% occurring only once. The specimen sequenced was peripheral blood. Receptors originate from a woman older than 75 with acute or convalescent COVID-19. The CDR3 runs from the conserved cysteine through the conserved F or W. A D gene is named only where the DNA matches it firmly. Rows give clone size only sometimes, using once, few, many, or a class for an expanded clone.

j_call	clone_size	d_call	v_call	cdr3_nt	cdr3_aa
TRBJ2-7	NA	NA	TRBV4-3	TGCGCCAGCAGCCCCTTACTAGTTTCCCACGAGCAGTACTTC	CASSPLLVSHEQYF
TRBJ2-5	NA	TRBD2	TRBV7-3	TGTGCCAGCAGCCCCCGACTAGCTGGGTACTTC	CASSPRLAGYF
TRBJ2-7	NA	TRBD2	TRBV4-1	TGCGCCAGCAGCCAAGAGACTAGCGGGAGGGTCTACGAGCAGTACTTC	CASSQETSGRVYEQYF
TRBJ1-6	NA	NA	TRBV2	TGTGCCAGCAGAGATGACAGTAATAATTCACCCCTCCACTTT	CASRDDSNNSPLHF
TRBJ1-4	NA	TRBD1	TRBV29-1	TGCAGCGTTGGCGTATTACGACAGGGTGGCGTAAAACTGTTTTTT	CSVGVLRQGGVKLFF
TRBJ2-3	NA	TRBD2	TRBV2	TGTGCCAGCAAACGGCGGGGGGGCCCGGATACGCAGTATTTT	CASKRRGGPDTQYF
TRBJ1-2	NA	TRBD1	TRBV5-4	TGTGCCAGCAGCCCTGACAGGGTCGGCCCTGGCTACACCTTC	CASSPDRVGPGYTF
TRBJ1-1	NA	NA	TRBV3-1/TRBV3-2	TGTGCCAGCAGCCCGGGGGACACTGAAGCTTTCTTT	CASSPGDTEAFF
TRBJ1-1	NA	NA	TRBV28	TGTGCCAGCAAACGCGGGGGGCTGAACACTGAAGCTTTCTTT	CASKRGGLNTEAFF
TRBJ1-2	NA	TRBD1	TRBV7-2	TGTGCCAGCAGCTTAGGCGGGACAGGGGCGGATGGCTACACCTTC	CASSLGGTGADGYTF
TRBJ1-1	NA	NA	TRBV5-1	TGCGCCAGCAGCTTGGCGGGCAGGGGAGCTTTCTTT	CASSLAGRGAFF
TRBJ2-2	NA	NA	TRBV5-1	TGCGCCAGCAGCCCCGGAGTAGGACAGCCCACCGGGGAGCTGTTTTTT	CASSPGVGQPTGELFF
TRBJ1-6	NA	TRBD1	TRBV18	TGTGCCAGCTCACCACCGGGACAGCCTATTTACCTCCACTTT	CASSPPGQPIYLHF
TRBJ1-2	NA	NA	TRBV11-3	TGTGCCAGCAGCCGAACAGAGACAGGTGGTGACTATGGCTACACCTTC	CASSRTETGGDYGYTF
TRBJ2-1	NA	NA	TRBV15	TGTGCCACCAGCAGCCCCCCGGCTAGCTACAATGAGCAGTTCTTC	CATSSPPASYNEQFF
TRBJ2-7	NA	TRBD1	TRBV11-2	TGTGCCAGCAGCTTGGGACAGAATTCCTACGAGCAGTACTTC	CASSLGQNSYEQYF
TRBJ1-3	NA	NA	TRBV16	TGTGCCAGCAGCCGTATACAGGGAAACACCATATATTTT	CASSRIQGNTIYF
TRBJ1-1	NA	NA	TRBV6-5	TGTGCCAGCAGTTACTCCGGGATAGCTATGAACACTGAAGCTTTCTTT	CASSYSGIAMNTEAFF
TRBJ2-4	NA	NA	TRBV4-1	TGCGCCAGCAGCCAAGATTGGGCAGGGGAAACGATTGGGGCCAAAAACATTCAGTACTTC	CASSQDWAGETIGAKNIQYF
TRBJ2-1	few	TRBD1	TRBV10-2	TGCGCCAGCAGTGAGTCCGGACAGGGCTACAATGAGCAGTTCTTC	CASSESGQGYNEQFF
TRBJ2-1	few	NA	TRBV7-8	TGTGCCAGCAGCTTAATGGTCAGATTGAACAATGAGCAGTTCTTC	CASSLMVRLNNEQFF
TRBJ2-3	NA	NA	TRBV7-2	TGTGCCAGCAGCTTAGCGCGCTGGACTGATACGCAGTATTTT	CASSLARWTDTQYF
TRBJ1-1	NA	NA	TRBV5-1	TGCGCCAGCAGCTTGGCCCCAGGAAACGCTGAAGCTTTCTTT	CASSLAPGNAEAFF
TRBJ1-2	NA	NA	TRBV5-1	TGCGCCAGCAGCTTGGCCGGCTATGGCTACACCTTC	CASSLAGYGYTF
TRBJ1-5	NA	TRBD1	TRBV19	TGTGCCACCGGGACAGGGCTAAATCAGCCCCAGCATTTT	CATGTGLNQPQHF
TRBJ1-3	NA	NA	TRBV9	TGTGCCAGCAGCGTAGATGGGGGGACCACCATATATTTT	CASSVDGGTTIYF
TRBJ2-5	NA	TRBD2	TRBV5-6	TGTGCCAGCAGCCGGCAACTAGCGGCCCAAGAGACCCAGTACTTC	CASSRQLAAQETQYF
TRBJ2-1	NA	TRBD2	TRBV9	TGTGCCAGCAGCGCCAGCGGGAGAACCTACAATGAGCAGTTCTTC	CASSASGRTYNEQFF
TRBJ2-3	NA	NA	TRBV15	TGTGCCACCAGCCCAGGGTGGGATACGCAGTATTTT	CATSPGWDTQYF
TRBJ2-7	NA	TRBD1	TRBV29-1	TGCAGCGTGGGAATGGTAGGGGGCCACGAGCAGTACTTC	CSVGMVGGHEQYF
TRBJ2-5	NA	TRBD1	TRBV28	TGTGCCAGCAGTCGACAGGGAATCCCAAAAGAGACCCAGTACTTC	CASSRQGIPKETQYF
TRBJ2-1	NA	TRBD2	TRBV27	TGTGCCAGCAGTTTATTGAAAGGGACTAGCGGGAGGAATGAGCAGTTCTTC	CASSLLKGTSGRNEQFF
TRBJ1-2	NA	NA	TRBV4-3	TGCGCCAGCAGCCAAGATTCCGGTCTCACCTATGGCTACACCTTC	CASSQDSGLTYGYTF
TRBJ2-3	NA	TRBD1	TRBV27	TGTGCCAGCAGCCAGCTTACGGGACAGGGGGGGGATACGCAGTATTTT	CASSQLTGQGGDTQYF
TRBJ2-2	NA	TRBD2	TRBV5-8	TGTGCCAGCAGCTTGTCCAGCGGGAGGGCCTTCGGCACCGGGGAGCTGTTTTTT	CASSLSSGRAFGTGELFF
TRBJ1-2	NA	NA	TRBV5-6	TGTGCCAGCAGCTTTCCTGAGAACTATGGCTACACCTTC	CASSFPENYGYTF
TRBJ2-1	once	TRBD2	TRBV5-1	TGCGCCAGCAGCTTGGTGGCGGGGGGGAGATCCTACAATGAGCAGTTCTTC	CASSLVAGGRSYNEQFF
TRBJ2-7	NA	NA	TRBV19	TGTGCCAGTAGTATAGGGGCTAGCGTTTTCTACGAGCAGTACTTC	CASSIGASVFYEQYF
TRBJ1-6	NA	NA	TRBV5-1	TGCGCCAGCAGCCCCACCCCCGGGAATCAAGATTCACCCCTCCACTTT	CASSPTPGNQDSPLHF
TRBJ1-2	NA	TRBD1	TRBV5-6	TGTGCCAGCAGCCCGACAGGGAGGAACTATGGCTACACCTTC	CASSPTGRNYGYTF
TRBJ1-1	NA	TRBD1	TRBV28	TGTGCCAGCAGAAAAACAGGGGGCGGGAGAAGGACTGAAGCTTTCTTT	CASRKTGGGRRTEAFF
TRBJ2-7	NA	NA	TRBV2	TGTGCCAGCTCGGGGATCAAATTCTACGAGCAGTACTTC	CASSGIKFYEQYF